This note documents a single T cell receptor beta chain sequence. These data belong to a study of blood T cell repertoires in COVID-19. Whole-study context: Acute-phase and convalescent COVID-19 samples originated in the United States, Italy and Spain.

Germline V gives CDR1 MNHEY, CDR2 SVGAGI. J lost 2 bases, V lost 6 bases, and 7 bases had no gene match. The CDR3 has 15 amino acids. Authors' analysis steps: Amplified reference gene primers provided the basis for estimating nucleated cell counts. The table came from immunoSEQ multiplex PCR; TCRdb's copy has only in-frame clones and leaves some out. V and J calls and clone size are those listed in that table; D and trimming were worked out from the DNA. The repertoire consists of about 58,000 clones, with roughly 90% occurring once and the leading ten covering roughly an eighth. Sequences were obtained from peripheral blood. The V and J genes are TRBV6-5 and TRBJ2-7, with 10 nucleotides matching TRBD1. This TCR came from a woman in her fifties or sixties with active COVID-19. CDR3 sequence: CASRLGGTGAYEQYF. In DNA, the CDR3 is TGTGCCAGCAGACTCGGGGGGACAGGGGCCTACGAGCAGTACTTC.